This T cell receptor beta chain was profiled in a study of blood T cell repertoires in COVID-19. Generated by immunoSEQ multiplex PCR, the TCRdb table keeps only in-frame clones and is missing some. Here the sample spans just over 35,000 clones, over 75% being singletons. V shed 8 bases, J shed 1 base, and the junction held 9 bases outside the gene matches. Germline values: CDR1 MGHDK, CDR2 SYGVNS. This CDR3 comprises 15 residues. The chain is built from TRBV25-1 and TRBJ2-3; 7 nucleotides agree with TRBD1. Sequencing was carried out using peripheral blood. This TCR came from a human donor in a cohort sampled during active or convalescent COVID-19. The donor label of this sample is uncertain. DNA of the CDR3: TGTGCCAGCGCATGGACAGGTGGGGGCACAGATACGCAGTATTTT. Protein product: CASAWTGGGTDTQYF.